Below are 29 T cell receptor beta chains sequenced from a single sample in a study of blood T cells in healthy people across ages. PCR was performed a second time for roughly 7 to 12 cycles using a sample-barcoded 5' primer and a J-beta primer mix. TCRdb used MiXCR to reprocess the 5' RACE reads, holding one entry per CDR3 protein. The profile covers hundreds of thousands of distinct CDR3 sequences, with around 21% appearing a single time and roughly 3.6% taken by the ten largest. The specimen sequenced was blood. Receptors were obtained from a man in his sixties or seventies in good health.

V gene TRBV20-1 combines with J gene TRBJ1-1; D is unresolved. This CDR3 is 11 amino acids long. Germline loops: CDR1 DFQATT, CDR2 SNEGSKA (reference sequence). V lost 3 bases, J lost 1 base, and 3 bases lay in between. The chain's CDR3 is CSASRNTEAFF. CDR3 nucleotide sequence: TGCAGTGCTAGTAGGAACACTGAAGCTTTCTTT.

This clonotype was detected only a few times. At one boundary the junction diverges from the germline segment, which might be a read error. This chain connects TRBV28 to TRBJ2-5; TRBD1 agrees at 7 bases. Germline V gene data show CDR1 as MDHEN and CDR2 as SYDVKM. This CDR3 region has 11 residues. CDR3 in amino acids: CASSPRDRLFF. CDR3 DNA: TGTGCCAGCAGTCCCCGGGACAGACTGTTCTTC.

This chain joins TRBV14 and TRBJ1-6; 7 bases agree with TRBD1. The CDR3 is 15 residues long. The J segment lost 8 bases and the V segment lost 0 bases, leaving 4 bases of the junction unmatched. Germline CDR1 reads SGHDN; CDR2 reads FVKESK. This chain's CDR3 is CASSQEGTDDSPLHF. The CDR3 coding sequence is TGTGCCAGCAGCCAAGAAGGGACAGACGATTCACCCCTCCACTTT.

This clonotype was counted once. The J gene is TRBJ2-3, the V gene TRBV28; TRBD2 agrees at 13 bases. The germline V gene has CDR1 MDHEN and CDR2 SYDVKM. This CDR3 spans 17 amino acids. Unmatched junction bases numbered 5, after V lost 3 bases and J lost 2 bases. The CDR3: CASSLLGLAGATDTQYF. CDR3 nucleotides: TGTGCCAGCAGTTTGCTCGGACTAGCGGGAGCCACAGATACGCAGTATTTT. Variable domain in full (rest from reference TRBV28 and TRBJ2-3): DVKVTQSSRYLVKRTGEKVFLECVQDMDHENMFWYRQDPGLGLRLIYFSYDVKMKEKGDIPEGYSVSREKKERFSLILESASTNQTSMYLCASSLLGLAGATDTQYFGPGTRLTVL.

The gene calls are TRBV12-3 or TRBV12-4 and TRBJ2-7, with a weak D call TRBD2 (6 bases). Deletions cut 9 bases from V and 6 bases from J, with 12 bases between. The CDR3 covers 11 residues. The CDR3 sequence: CASSGGSEQYF. CDR3 DNA: TGTGCCAGTTCCGGGGGTAGCGAGCAGTACTTC.

This rearrangement joins TRBV5-1 to TRBJ2-7; a possible D gene is TRBD1 (6 bases). Germline V gene lookup returns CDR1 SGHRS and CDR2 YFSETQ. Trimming removed 4 bases from V and 4 bases from J, with 18 bases in between. The CDR3 runs 15 residues. The CDR3 nucleotides read TGCGCCAGCAGCCCCGGACAGCGGTTAGGGTACGAGCAGTACTTC. Translated, it gives CASSPGQRLGYEQYF.

This clonotype was seen a handful of times. This chain uses TRBV5-1 with TRBJ2-5, with 10 bases identical to TRBD1. Germline CDR1 is SGHRS and CDR2 is YFSETQ. J gave up 1 base and V 4 bases, and 7 bases lay outside the gene matches. This CDR3 has 16 residues. The CDR3 protein is CASSGTGTGAQETQYF. Written as DNA, the CDR3 is TGCGCCAGCAGCGGCACCGGGACAGGGGCCCAAGAGACCCAGTACTTC.

The chain couples TRBV11-2 to TRBJ1-3, with D hard to call. The V and J ends lost 4 bases and 0 bases respectively, with 13 bases between them. The CDR3 runs 16 residues. Germline CDR1 reads SGHAT; CDR2 reads FQNNGV. In DNA form, the CDR3 reads TGTGCCAGCAGCTCCCGACGGATTACCTCTGGAAACACCATATATTTT. Encoded protein: CASSSRRITSGNTIYF.

The rearrangement joins TRBV12-3 or TRBV12-4 to TRBJ2-6; 9 bases match TRBD1. The CDR3 consists of 17 residues. V was pared by 6 bases and J by 0 bases, with 6 bases of the junction left unmatched. The CDR3: CASRLTGGNSGANVLTF. As DNA, the CDR3 is TGTGCCAGCAGATTGACAGGGGGAAACTCTGGGGCCAACGTCCTGACTTTC.

This CDR3 is CASSTQKEKLFF. DNA of the CDR3: TGTGCCAGCAGTACCCAAAAAGAAAAACTGTTTTTT. V and J are TRBV28 and TRBJ1-4; D remains unclear. This CDR3 has 12 amino acids. Trimming cost V 5 bases and J 8 bases, with 9 bases left between them. Germline V gives CDR1 MDHEN, CDR2 SYDVKM. Supplemented by reference TRBV28 and TRBJ1-4, the full variable domain reads DVKVTQSSRYLVKRTGEKVFLECVQDMDHENMFWYRQDPGLGLRLIYFSYDVKMKEKGDIPEGYSVSREKKERFSLILESASTNQTSMYLCASSTQKEKLFFGSGTQLSVL.

This sequence joins TRBV7-2 and TRBJ2-2; 15 nucleotides align to TRBD2. Looked up from germline, CDR1 is SGHTA and CDR2 is FQGNSA. This CDR3 region has 17 residues. Trimming cost V 4 bases and J 7 bases; bases outside gene matches: 7. This chain's CDR3 is CASSSKGLAGGIGELFF. The CDR3 DNA follows: TGTGCCAGCAGCTCGAAGGGACTAGCGGGAGGTATCGGGGAGCTGTTTTTT.

A few counts support this clonotype. The gene calls are TRBV6-5 and TRBJ1-3; D remains ambiguous. Germline values: CDR1 MNHEY, CDR2 SVGAGI. Trimming stripped 0 bases from V and 6 bases from J, with 15 bases between. The length of the CDR3 is 16 residues. The CDR3 loop is CASSYSLALHENTIYF. CDR3 DNA: TGTGCCAGCAGTTACTCGTTGGCTTTGCATGAAAACACCATATATTTT.

This clonotype was seen only a few times. CDR3 bases: TGTACCAGCAGCAAGGGGACGGGACAGAGGTCGAACACTGAAGCTTTCTTT. Translation: CTSSKGTGQRSNTEAFF. The chain links TRBV21-1 to TRBJ1-1; the D call TRBD1 from the table was never checked on the DNA. TRBV21-1 is assigned pseudogene status. There are 17 residues in the CDR3.

This clonotype was observed a few times. The rearrangement joins TRBV5-4 to TRBJ2-2; 7 bases map to TRBD2. The CDR3 has 16 residues. Unmatched junction bases numbered 7, after V lost 5 bases and J lost 0 bases. In germline, CDR1 is SGHNT, CDR2 YYREEE (reference sequence). The CDR3 coding sequence is TGTGCCAGCAGTTCCGAGCGGGACCCGAACACCGGGGAGCTGTTTTTT. The encoded protein is CASSSERDPNTGELFF.

On this clonotype: Because the CDR3 is missing its conserved closing phenylalanine or tryptophan, this is likely a read error. The V and J genes are TRBV5-5 and TRBJ1-1; the match to TRBD1 covers 8 bases. Germline V gene data show CDR1 as SGHKS and CDR2 as YYEKEE (reference sequence). Trimming cost V 3 bases and J 3 bases; bases outside gene matches: 4. The CDR3 is 14 amino acids. The CDR3: CASSYRGIDTEAFL. The DNA of the CDR3 is TGTGCCAGCAGCTACAGGGGGATCGACACTGAAGCTTTCCTT.

This clonotype was seen at least ten times. The V call is TRBV14, the J call TRBJ1-4, with 8 bases aligning to TRBD1. The germline CDR1 and CDR2 sequences are SGHDN and FVKESK. The CDR3 is made up of 16 amino acids. Trimming removed 1 base from V and 3 bases from J; junction bases left unmatched: 4. CDR3 sequence: CASSQGTGFANEKLFF. In DNA form, the CDR3 reads TGTGCCAGCAGCCAAGGGACAGGGTTTGCTAATGAAAAACTGTTTTTT.

This clonotype appeared many times. The CDR3 coding sequence is TGTGCCAGCAGCTATGGGGACAGGCGGGACACTGAAGCTTTCTTT. Its protein is CASSYGDRRDTEAFF. The rearrangement joins TRBV13 to TRBJ1-1; 8 nucleotides match TRBD1. This CDR3 is built from 15 residues. The germline V gene encodes CDR1 PRHDT and CDR2 FYEKMQ (reference sequence). Germline trimming cut 4 bases from V and 3 bases from J; bases unmatched to any gene: 7. The full variable domain, its missing parts supplied by reference TRBV13 and TRBJ1-1, is AAGVIQSPRHLIKEKRETATLKCYPIPRHDTVYWYQQGPGQDPQFLISFYEKMQSDKGSIPDRFSAQQFSDYHSELNMSSLELGDSALYFCASSYGDRRDTEAFFGQGTRLTVV.

This clonotype was found many times. The chain is built from TRBV27 and TRBJ2-7; no clear D. Germline CDR1 MNHEY, CDR2 SMNVEV (reference sequence). The germline V and J ends were trimmed by 2 bases and 4 bases, with 12 bases remaining between them. This CDR3 spans 14 amino acids. CDR3 DNA: TGTGCCAGCAGTTTACGGCCTCTCGGGTACGAGCAGTACTTC. It is translated as CASSLRPLGYEQYF.

V usage is TRBV15 and J usage is TRBJ2-7, with a possible D match to TRBD1 (6 bases). The germline V gene has CDR1 LNHNV and CDR2 YYDKDF (reference sequence). Trimming removed 3 bases from V and 3 bases from J, with 9 bases in between. The CDR3 has 13 amino acids. The DNA of the CDR3 is TGTGCCACCAGCAGCGGACAGTACTACGAGCAGTACTTC. Translated: CATSSGQYYEQYF. The variable domain in full, completed from reference TRBV15 and TRBJ2-7, reads DAMVIQNPRYQVTQFGKPVTLSCSQTLNHNVMYWYQQKSSQAPKLLFHYYDKDFNNEADTPDNFQSRRPNTSFCFLDIRSPGLGDTAMYLCATSSGQYYEQYFGPGTRLTVT.

This clonotype turned up a few times. J is TRBJ2-1 and V is TRBV20-1; 8 nucleotides agree with TRBD2. Germline CDR1 DFQATT, CDR2 SNEGSKA (reference sequence). The CDR3 is 15 residues long. With 6 bases clipped from V and 4 bases from J, the junction kept 11 bases outside the gene matches. The CDR3 bases are TGCAGTGCCCCACCGACCGGGAGGGTTTACAATGAGCAGTTCTTC. Translated: CSAPPTGRVYNEQFF.

The chain carries TRBV27 and TRBJ2-5; D is unresolved. The V end lost 6 bases, the J end lost 11 bases, and 10 bases lay between the germline ends. The germline V gene has CDR1 MNHEY and CDR2 SMNVEV (reference sequence). The CDR3 sequence is 10 residues long. The CDR3 nucleotides are TGTGCCAGCAGAGGCGCTGAGCAGTACTTC. As protein: CASRGAEQYF.

The genes are TRBV9 and TRBJ2-7; the match to TRBD2 covers 9 bases. CDR3 length equals 14 residues. Trimming cost V 4 bases and J 4 bases; bases outside gene matches: 6. Germline V gene data show CDR1 as SGDLS and CDR2 as YYNGEE. This CDR3 is CASSPGTSWYEQYF. The CDR3 DNA is TGTGCCAGCAGCCCAGGGACTAGCTGGTACGAGCAGTACTTC.

This clonotype has only a few counts. This chain links TRBV7-3 with TRBJ2-5, with unresolved D. CDR1 SGHTA and CDR2 FQGTGA come from the germline V gene. V gave up 0 bases and J gave up 1 base, with 12 bases separating them. This CDR3 has 16 residues. The CDR3: CASSLTSSGSQETQYF. Here the CDR3 DNA reads TGTGCCAGCAGCTTAACGAGTTCGGGTTCCCAAGAGACCCAGTACTTC. Combining the CDR3 with reference TRBV7-3 and TRBJ2-5 gives the whole variable domain GAGVSQTPSNKVTEKGKYVELRCDPISGHTALYWYRQSLGQGPEFLIYFQGTGAADDSGLPNDRFFAVRPEGSVSTLKIQRTERGDSAVYLCASSLTSSGSQETQYFGPGTRLLVL.

This chain connects TRBV7-2 to TRBJ1-1; D remains ambiguous. Germline V lookup: CDR1 SGHTA, CDR2 FQGNSA. V lost 6 bases and J 6 bases, leaving 14 bases between the germline ends. This CDR3 has 13 residues. The CDR3 DNA reads as TGTGCCAGCAGGGCGGGCCTGGGTCCTGAAGCTTTCTTT. Translated, it gives CASRAGLGPEAFF.

The sample holds one count of this clonotype. The chain couples TRBV4-1 to TRBJ2-1; 10 bases are shared with TRBD1. The J call is uncertain, as TRBJ2-7 better fits the DNA end. CDR3 length: 18 amino acids. CDR1 and CDR2 from the germline V gene are MGHRA and YSYEKL. Here the CDR3 DNA reads TGCGCCAGCAGCCAAGTAGGGACAGGGGCTGGGGGGGGCTACGAGCAGTACTTC. Translating gives CASSQVGTGAGGGYEQYF.

This clonotype was observed at least ten times. The chain has TRBV29-1 and TRBJ2-5; a weak D match, TRBD1 (6 bases). In germline, CDR1 is SQVTM, CDR2 ANQGSEA. V dropped 5 bases and J dropped 7 bases, with 17 bases sitting between them. The CDR3 spans 13 residues. The CDR3 here is CSVPRTELSTQYF. The DNA for the CDR3 is TGCAGCGTTCCGAGGACAGAACTATCGACCCAGTACTTC.

This clonotype was detected a few times. V and J are TRBV28 and TRBJ1-1; weak D call: TRBD1 (6 bases). Germline-derived CDR1 and CDR2 are MDHEN and SYDVKM. The CDR3 contains 14 residues. V dropped 6 bases and J dropped 1 base, with 12 bases sitting between them. The CDR3 coding sequence is TGTGCCAGCAGCACCGGGACACGGAACACTGAAGCTTTCTTT. The encoded protein is CASSTGTRNTEAFF.

The chain links TRBV20-1 to TRBJ1-5; 7 nucleotides align to TRBD1. The CDR3 spans 14 residues. The V and J ends lost 6 bases and 4 bases, in that order; junction bases with no gene match: 9. Germline V gene sequence: CDR1 DFQATT, CDR2 SNEGSKA (reference sequence). In DNA form, the CDR3 reads TGCAGTGCCCGGCTGGGACAGACGAATCAGCCCCAGCATTTT. The encoded protein is CSARLGQTNQPQHF.

This clonotype was recorded a few times. This sequence joins TRBV6-5 and TRBJ2-5; TRBD2 aligns across 10 bases. The DNA end is more similar to TRBJ2-1, so the J call may be wrong. Germline V gene sequence: CDR1 MNHEY, CDR2 SVGAGI. The length of the CDR3 is 15 residues. The CDR3 DNA follows: TGTGCCAGCAGTCTCGTTCCAGCGGGAGGGAATGAGCAGTTCTTC. Its translation is CASSLVPAGGNEQFF.